This T cell receptor (beta chain) was profiled in a study of cytomegalovirus exposure and HLA in healthy donors. Trimming removed 9 bases from V and 3 bases from J, with 15 bases in between. CDR3 length equals 13 residues. Germline lookup yields CDR1 MNHEY and CDR2 SVGAGI. Study findings and constraints: Later analysis found that TCR beta chains associated with HLA were more clonally expanded than other, equally common chains. The authors judged a highly shared variant cluster likely a sequencing artifact.

Worth noting for this clone: Its specificity is unknown.

PCR used 60 Vbeta primers and 13 Jbeta primers. Profiling relied on immunoSEQ multiplex PCR, and the TCRdb table lists in-frame clones only, not all of them. The table has about 90,000 clones, around 70% seen once; the top ten hold around 20%. This receptor was taken from a man aged 25-45 years in good health and CMV-seropositive. The chain combines TRBV6-5 with TRBJ2-7; no definite D call. Specimen: PBMCs. In nucleotides, the CDR3 is TGTGCCAGTTCTCCCCCCGGAGTCTACGAGCAGTACTTC. This codes for CASSPPGVYEQYF.